This T cell receptor (beta chain) is from a study of regulatory T cells in long-lasting Graves disease. For the study at large: Antithyroid drugs had been taken by newly diagnosed Graves' patients for under 3 months. Study-wide findings and caveats: Between persistent patients, 2,500 to 3,500 public clonotypes were shared, exceeding the 966 shared between new patients.

The CDR3 extends over 13 amino acids. V was pared by 7 bases and J by 2 bases, with 9 bases between. Both iRepertoire HTBI primers and Arm-PCR of CDR3 regions were used to build the TCR beta libraries. Each CDR3 protein is one row after TCRdb ran MiXCR on the multiplex PCR reads. The table lists under 400,000 distinct CDR3 sequences, over 15% of them singletons. Time point: newly diagnosed GD, antithyroid drugs for less than 3 months. Following extraction of RNA from PBMCs, that RNA was used to make the TCR library. This clonotype came up many times. Its matching antigen is unknown. These data also formed part of another study, on T cells in Graves' hyperthyroidism and ophthalmopathy.

The sequencing here drew on peripheral blood mononuclear cells (PBMCs), taken at new diagnosis, from a patient treated with antithyroid drugs. This sequence joins TRBV12-3 or TRBV12-4 and TRBJ1-5; tentatively, D is TRBD1 (6 bases). This TCR was recovered from a man aged 35 to 55 with Graves disease. In nucleotides, the CDR3 is TGTGCCAGCACTCGGACAGGCAATCAGCCCCAGCATTTT. This sequence encodes CASTRTGNQPQHF.